This T cell receptor (beta chain) stems from a study of blood T cells in healthy people across ages. Whole-study results and caveats: Age showed a roughly linear inverse relationship with TCR beta diversity per million T cells. With unsorted PBMCs, a conclusive comparison of naive versus antigen-experienced cells was not possible.

Note on this clonotype: Its antigen remains unknown.

Alongside a J-beta primer mix, a sample-barcoded 5' primer served in a second PCR lasting about 7 to 11 cycles. One entry per CDR3 protein, called by TCRdb with MiXCR from the 5' RACE reads. The sample yields 600,000 or so distinct CDR3 sequences, about 45% seen once. The TCR was taken from a man aged 80 or over in good health. Sequencing input: blood.

The CDR3 DNA is TGCAGTGCTAGGACTAGCAGGGTCTACAATGAGCAGTTCTTC. Its protein product is CSARTSRVYNEQFF. J is TRBJ2-1 and V is TRBV20-1; the match to TRBD2 covers 7 bases. The CDR3 runs 14 residues. The V segment lost 3 bases and the J segment 3 bases; nucleotides outside the gene matches: 5. In germline, CDR1 is DFQATT, CDR2 SNEGSKA (reference sequence).